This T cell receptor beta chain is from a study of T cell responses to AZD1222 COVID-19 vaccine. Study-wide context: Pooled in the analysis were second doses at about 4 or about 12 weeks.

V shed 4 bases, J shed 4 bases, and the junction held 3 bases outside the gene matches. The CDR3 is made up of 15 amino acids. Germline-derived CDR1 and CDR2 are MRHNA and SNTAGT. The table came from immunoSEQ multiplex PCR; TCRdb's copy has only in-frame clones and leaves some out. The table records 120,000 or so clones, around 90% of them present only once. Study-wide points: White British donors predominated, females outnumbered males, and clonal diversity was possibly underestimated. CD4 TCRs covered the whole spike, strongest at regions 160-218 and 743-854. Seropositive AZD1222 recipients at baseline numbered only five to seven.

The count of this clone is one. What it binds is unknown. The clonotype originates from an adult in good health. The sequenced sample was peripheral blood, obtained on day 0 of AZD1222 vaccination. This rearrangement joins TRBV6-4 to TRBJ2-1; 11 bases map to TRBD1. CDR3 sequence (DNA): TGTGCCAGCAGTGCCGGGACAGGGGGATACAATGAGCAGTTCTTC. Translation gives CASSAGTGGYNEQFF.